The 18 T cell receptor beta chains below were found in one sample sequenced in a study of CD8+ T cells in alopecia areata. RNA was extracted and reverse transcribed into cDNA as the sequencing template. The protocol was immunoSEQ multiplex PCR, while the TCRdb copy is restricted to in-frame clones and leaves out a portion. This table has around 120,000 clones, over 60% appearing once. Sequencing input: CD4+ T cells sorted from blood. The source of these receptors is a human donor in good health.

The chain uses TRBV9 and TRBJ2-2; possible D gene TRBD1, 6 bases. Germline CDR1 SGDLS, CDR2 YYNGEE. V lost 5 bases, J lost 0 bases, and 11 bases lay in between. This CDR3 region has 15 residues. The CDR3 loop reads CASRRTETNTGELFF. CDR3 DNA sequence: TGTGCCAGCAGGAGGACAGAAACGAACACCGGGGAGCTGTTTTTT.

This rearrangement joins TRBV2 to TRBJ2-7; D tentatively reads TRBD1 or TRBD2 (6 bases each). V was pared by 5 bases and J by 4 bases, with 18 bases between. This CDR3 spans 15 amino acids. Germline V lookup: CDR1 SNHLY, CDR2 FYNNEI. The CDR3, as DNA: TGTGCCAGCAGTAATGTCCGGGGGCAAAAGTACGAGCAGTACTTC. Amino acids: CASSNVRGQKYEQYF.

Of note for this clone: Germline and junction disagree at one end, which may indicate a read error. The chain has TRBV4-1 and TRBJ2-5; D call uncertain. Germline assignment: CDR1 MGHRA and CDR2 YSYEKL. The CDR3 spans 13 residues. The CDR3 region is CASSQEVGETQYF. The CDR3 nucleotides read TGCGCCAGCAGTCAAGAGGTCGGAGAGACCCAGTACTTC.

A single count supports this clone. The CDR3 protein is CASSQSVGIRTSNTEAFF. The CDR3 DNA follows: TGCGCCAGCAGCCAGTCTGTGGGTATCAGGACTTCGAACACTGAAGCTTTCTTT. The J gene is TRBJ1-1, the V gene TRBV4-1; D is unresolved. The V end was cut by 3 bases, the J end by 1 base, with 21 bases between. The germline CDR1 and CDR2 sequences are MGHRA and YSYEKL. The CDR3 covers 18 residues.

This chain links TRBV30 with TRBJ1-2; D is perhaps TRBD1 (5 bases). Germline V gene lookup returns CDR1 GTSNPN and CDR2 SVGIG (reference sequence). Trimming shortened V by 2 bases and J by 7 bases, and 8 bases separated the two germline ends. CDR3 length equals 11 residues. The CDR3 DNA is TGTGCCTGGAGTCCCGGGGCTGGCTACACCTTC. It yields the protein CAWSPGAGYTF.

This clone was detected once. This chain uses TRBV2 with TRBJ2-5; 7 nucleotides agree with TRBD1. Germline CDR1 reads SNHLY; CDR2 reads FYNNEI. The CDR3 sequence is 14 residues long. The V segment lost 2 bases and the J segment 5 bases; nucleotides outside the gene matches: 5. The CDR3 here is CASSERQGRETQYF. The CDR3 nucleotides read TGTGCCAGCAGTGAACGACAGGGCCGGGAGACCCAGTACTTC.

CDR3 sequence: CSVEDPRLRGYTF. The CDR3 bases are TGCAGCGTTGAAGATCCAAGGTTGCGTGGCTACACCTTC. This rearrangement joins TRBV29-1 to TRBJ1-2; unclear D gene. Germline values: CDR1 SQVTM, CDR2 ANQGSEA. The V end was cut by 0 bases, the J end by 7 bases, with 12 bases between. This CDR3 has 13 amino acids.

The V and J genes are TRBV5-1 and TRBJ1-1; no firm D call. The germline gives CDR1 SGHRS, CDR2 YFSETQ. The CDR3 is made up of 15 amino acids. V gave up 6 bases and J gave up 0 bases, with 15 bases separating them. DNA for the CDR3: TGCGCCAGCAAATTCTCGGTGAACTTGAACACTGAAGCTTTCTTT. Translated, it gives CASKFSVNLNTEAFF.

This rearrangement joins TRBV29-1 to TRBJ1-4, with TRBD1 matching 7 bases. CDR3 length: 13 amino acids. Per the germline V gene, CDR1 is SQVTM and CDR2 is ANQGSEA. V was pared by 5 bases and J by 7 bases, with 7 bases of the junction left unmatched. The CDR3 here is CSVMKGAGEKLFF. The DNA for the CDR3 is TGCAGCGTTATGAAGGGGGCGGGTGAAAAACTGTTTTTT.

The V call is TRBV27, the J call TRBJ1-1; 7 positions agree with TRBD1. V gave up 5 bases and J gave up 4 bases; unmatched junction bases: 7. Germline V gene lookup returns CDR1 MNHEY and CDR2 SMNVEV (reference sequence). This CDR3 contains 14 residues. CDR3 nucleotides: TGTGCCAGCAGTCCCCGGGACAGACGCACTGAAGCTTTCTTT. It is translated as CASSPRDRRTEAFF.

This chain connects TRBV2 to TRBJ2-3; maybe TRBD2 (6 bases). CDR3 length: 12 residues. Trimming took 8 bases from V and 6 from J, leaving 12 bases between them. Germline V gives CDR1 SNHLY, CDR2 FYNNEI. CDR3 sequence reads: CASREGTDTQYF. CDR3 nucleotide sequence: TGTGCCAGCCGCGAGGGGACTGATACGCAGTATTTT. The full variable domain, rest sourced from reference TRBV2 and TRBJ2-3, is EPEVTQTPSHQVTQMGQEVILRCVPISNHLYFYWYRQILGQKVEFLVSFYNNEISEKSEIFDDQFSVERPDGSNFTLKIRSTKLEDSAMYFCASREGTDTQYFGPGTRLTVL.

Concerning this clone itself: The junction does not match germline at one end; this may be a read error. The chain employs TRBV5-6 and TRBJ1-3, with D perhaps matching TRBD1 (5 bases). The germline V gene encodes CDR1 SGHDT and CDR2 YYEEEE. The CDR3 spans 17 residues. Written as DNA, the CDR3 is TGCGCCAGTACTCGGACGGGCAGGGAACTCCTCGGAAACACCATATATTTT. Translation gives CASTRTGRELLGNTIYF.

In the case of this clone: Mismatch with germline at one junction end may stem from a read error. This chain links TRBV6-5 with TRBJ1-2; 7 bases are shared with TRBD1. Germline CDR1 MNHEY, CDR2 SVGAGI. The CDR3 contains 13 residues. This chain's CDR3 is CASSPDRAAFYAF. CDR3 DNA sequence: TGTGCCAGCAGTCCTGACAGGGCAGCGTTCTACGCCTTC.

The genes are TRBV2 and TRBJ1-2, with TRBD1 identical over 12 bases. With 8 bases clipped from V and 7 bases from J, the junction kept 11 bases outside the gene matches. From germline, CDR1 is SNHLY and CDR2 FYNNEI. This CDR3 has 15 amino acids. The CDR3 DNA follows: TGTGCCAGCGAGGTACCGGGACAGGGGGCGAGTGGCTACACCTTC. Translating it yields CASEVPGQGASGYTF.

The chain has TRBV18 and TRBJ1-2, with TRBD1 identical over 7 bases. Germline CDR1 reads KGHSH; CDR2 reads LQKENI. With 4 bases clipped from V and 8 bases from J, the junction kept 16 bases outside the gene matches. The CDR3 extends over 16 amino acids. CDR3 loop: CASSLTDLAGQSGYTF. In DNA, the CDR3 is TGTGCCAGCTCACTAACCGATCTTGCGGGACAGTCCGGCTACACCTTC.

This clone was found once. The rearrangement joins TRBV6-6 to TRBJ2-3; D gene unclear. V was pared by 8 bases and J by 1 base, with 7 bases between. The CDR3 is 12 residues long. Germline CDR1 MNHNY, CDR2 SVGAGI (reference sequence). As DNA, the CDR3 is TGTGCCAGCGGCCCAGGCACAGATACGCAGTATTTT. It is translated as CASGPGTDTQYF.

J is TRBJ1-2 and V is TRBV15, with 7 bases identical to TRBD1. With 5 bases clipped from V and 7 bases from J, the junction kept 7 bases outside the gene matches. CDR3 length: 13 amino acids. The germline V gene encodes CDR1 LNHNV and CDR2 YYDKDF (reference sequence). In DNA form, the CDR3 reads TGTGCCACCAGCGCGACAGGGTATGGTGGCTACACCTTC. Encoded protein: CATSATGYGGYTF.

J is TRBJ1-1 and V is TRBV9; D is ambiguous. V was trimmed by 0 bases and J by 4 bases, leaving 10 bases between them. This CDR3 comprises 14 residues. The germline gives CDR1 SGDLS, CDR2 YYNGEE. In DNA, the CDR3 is TGTGCCAGCAGCGTAGCTCCGAGGGCCACTGAAGCTTTCTTT. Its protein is CASSVAPRATEAFF.